This T cell receptor (beta chain) originates from a study of shared clonotypes between healthy human individuals. Looked up from germline, CDR1 is SGHRS and CDR2 is YFSETQ. CDR3 length: 8 residues. The V end was cut by 4 bases, the J end by 9 bases, with 2 bases between. Method: immunoSEQ multiplex PCR; TCRdb's copy keeps in-frame clones and lacks some. Of around 1,000,000 clones listed, approximately 80% are singletons. The sample consisted of memory CD4+ T cells from PBMCs. The subset was: CD45RA-negative fraction. This rearrangement joins TRBV5-1 to TRBJ2-7; D uncertain. The clonotype comes from a man in his late teens or twenties in good health. Some clones in this sample may be carry-over from other donors' samples. The CDR3 reads CASSVQYF. CDR3 nucleotide sequence: TGCGCCAGCAGCGTGCAGTACTTC.